This T cell receptor beta chain comes out of a study of shared clonotypes between healthy human individuals (TCRdb year 2020). At the level of the whole study: Three men and two women, aged 18 to 49 years, made up the cohort. For each donor, CD4 naive and CD4 memory were each given three plates, CD8 naive was given two plates, and CD8 memory was given one plate. The study deeply sequenced blood TCR repertoires of about five healthy adults to estimate repertoire size and the extent of clonotype sharing between individuals. Libraries were prepared and TCR repertoires were sequenced by different laboratories using diverse techniques, in order to increase sequencing depth and limit assay-specific biases. Per donor, leukapheresis produced somewhere between about 0.85 and 8.9 billion PBMCs. The investigation overall reported the following: Pairwise subsampling led to the expectation that sequencing depth would affect the degree of clonotype sharing among donors. The small number of donors limited the genetic and exposure-history diversity represented. Even with the large sequencing depth, rarefaction of the sorted-subset datasets indicated that sequencing was incomplete. Clonotypes shared by all four sorted-subset donors showed higher generation probabilities than non-shared clonotypes. Only blood was sampled, and tissue TCR repertoires likely differ from those in blood. Naive subsets generally had larger estimated clonotype richness than memory subsets did. When several donors were compared, the shared fraction of clonotypes was about 5% for naive CD4, about 4% for naive CD8, 2.3% for memory CD4, and 0.35% to 0.5% for memory CD8.

A remark on this clone: The antigen it binds to is not known. No much larger clone exists at a distance of one base, and base qualities are not known.

TCR CDR3 regions were amplified from genomic DNA by multiplex PCR using the deep immunoSEQ assay. For each cell subset, the extracted genomic DNA was distributed evenly across all wells of several immunoSEQ 96-well plates, and each plate served as one replicate. For sorted subsets, 200 to 250 ng of genomic DNA, equivalent to some 30,000 T cell genomes, went into each replicate PCR. Purified libraries were measured with a Qubit 3.0 fluorometer, size-checked on a Bioanalyzer 2100, and measured again with the KAPA Library Quantification kit. A separate single-read 150-cycle Illumina NextSeq 550 flow cell was used to sequence each immunoSEQ 96-well plate. Under the source paper's analysis protocol: Because only junctional sequences without quality scores were contained in the immunoSEQ output, filtering matching that applied to full-length reads could not be performed. To assign V/J genes and CDR3, sequences were annotated against IMGT germline references using PyIR, a Python wrapper for IgBLAST v1.9. Reads were filtered out if the reads had weak V/J assignments (E-value above 1e-6), no CDR3, stop codons, out-of-frame junctions, or ambiguous translated residues. A V3J clonotype was defined by an identical inferred V gene, J gene, and CDR3 amino acid sequence. The percentage overlap between two repertoires was calculated by dividing the number of shared unique clonotypes by the size of the smaller repertoire. Three approaches were used to assess repertoire richness: RTK rarefaction, the Chao1 estimator, and Recon v2.1 estimates of unobserved clonotypes. Generation probabilities were computed with OLGA for all TCRbeta clonotypes obtained by the gDNA method from four donors. Drawn from immuneACCESS, this table holds only the in-frame rearrangements with V and J called that TCRdb kept. Clones are partly lost; checked studies trace under half to an unresolved V gene and leave the rest unexplained. Clonal size and the V and J genes are those of that table, whereas D and trimming came from the DNA. This sample lists more than 550,000 clones; around 77% were detected once. The ten top clones hold about 1.8% of the sample.

The donors were healthy, HIV-negative adults with no recently reported acute infections or vaccinations. Every donor was a Caucasian adult residing in Nashville, Tennessee, USA. CD4+ T cells were enriched by magnetic negative selection, after which naive cells were positively selected on CD45RA and the negative fraction was taken as the memory subset. After blood collection by leukapheresis, PBMCs were isolated using Ficoll-Histopaque density gradient centrifugation and then cryopreserved in the vapor phase of liquid nitrogen. Purity and quantity of every magnetically sorted T cell population were checked by analytical flow cytometry. Each sorted fraction had its genomic DNA isolated and then quantified by UV absorbance on a Nanodrop 2000c. The CDR3 spans 15 residues, from the cysteine through the phenylalanine. The kept DNA is CDR3 alone, 45 bases in frame from the first base. V loses 0 bases of germline sequence and J loses 1 base, and the interval between the two ends is 10 bases. As encoded in the germline V gene (reference sequence), CDR1 is GTSNPN while CDR2 is SVGIG.

The chain employs TRBV30 and TRBJ2-1; TRBD2 is a weak D gene call, 5 bases matching. The sequence was obtained from a woman aged 25 to 39 in good health. The sequenced sample was memory CD4+ T cells sorted from blood. In light of the paper, this sample's cell subset or site label describes: CD45RA-negative fraction. The encoded CDR3 is CAWSVGESSYNEQFF. At the DNA level, the sequence is TGTGCCTGGAGTGTTGGGGAGTCATCCTACAATGAGCAGTTCTTC. The CDR3, completed at both ends by the reference TRBV30 and TRBJ2-1 genes, gives the full variable domain SQTIHQWPATLVQPVGSPLSLECTVEGTSNPNLYWYRQAAGRGLQLLFYSVGIGQISSEVPQNLSASRPQDRQFILSSKKLLLSDSGFYLCAWSVGESSYNEQFFGPGTRLTVL.